These T cell receptor beta chains were read from a single sample in a study of shared clonotypes between healthy human individuals. This table comes from immunoSEQ multiplex PCR, and its TCRdb copy is limited to in-frame clones, with some not included. The table includes about 2.3 million clones, roughly 90% detected once. The sample was naive CD4+ T cells from PBMCs. All receptors come from a man between 18 and 35 years old in good health. Some clones in this sample may be carry-over from other donors' samples. Each CDR3 is given without its conserved first and last residue. A D gene is named only where the DNA matches it firmly. Expanded clones are given a class, and other clones once, few, many or no size at all.

TRBJ2-3	TRBD2	TRBV7-9	once	13	ASSPPGLAGGTQY
TRBJ1-1	TRBD1	TRBV6-5	-	13	ASSHRQGMNTEAF
TRBJ2-7	-	TRBV6-1	-	12	ASSWDSNSYEQY
TRBJ1-5	-	TRBV7-8	-	14	ASSGGPPHSNQPQH
TRBJ2-5	-	TRBV7-2	-	12	ASSLFEGRRTQY
TRBJ2-5	-	TRBV10-3	-	17	AISELRGTAKPSQETQY
TRBJ2-3	-	TRBV5-1	-	13	ASSLDRASTDTQY
TRBJ2-4	-	TRBV5-6	-	14	ASSLEGAGTKNIQY
TRBJ2-2	-	TRBV9	-	12	ASSYPTDTGELF
TRBJ1-4	-	TRBV7-9	-	12	ASSLSQGHEKLF
TRBJ2-5	-	TRBV29-1	once	10	STKPGRETQY
TRBJ1-2	-	TRBV18	-	11	ASSPGLDYGYT
TRBJ2-1	-	TRBV6-1	-	13	ASRRALGFPGGQF
TRBJ2-3	-	TRBV6-4	-	13	ASSVNGYGTDTQY
TRBJ2-7	-	TRBV28	-	12	ASSVYARSYEQY
TRBJ2-7	-	TRBV7-9	-	15	ASSLGFSQAPSYEQY
TRBJ1-3	TRBD1	TRBV28	-	12	ASSFRTGGTTIY
TRBJ1-1	-	TRBV7-8	once	13	ASSLGSVRMTEAF
TRBJ1-3	-	TRBV5-4	-	13	ASSFGGWSGNTIY
TRBJ2-2	TRBD1	TRBV5-1	-	13	ASSSYGTGSGELF
TRBJ2-5	TRBD2	TRBV11-2	-	10	ASSSWGGAQY
TRBJ2-5	-	TRBV9	-	15	ASSASGTRSLAETQY
TRBJ2-7	TRBD1	TRBV15	-	13	ATSRETGGISEQY
TRBJ1-2	TRBD1	TRBV6-1	few	11	ASRRTGNYGYT
TRBJ2-7	-	TRBV5-1	-	9	ASSFPYEQY
TRBJ2-1	-	TRBV7-3	-	15	ASSLLSFTHSYNEQF
TRBJ1-1	-	TRBV15	few	10	ATSSGNTEAF
TRBJ2-1	-	TRBV9	once	13	ASSVAGGAHNEQF
TRBJ2-1	-	TRBV6-1	-	14	ASSAVGSYNYNEQF
TRBJ2-3	-	TRBV11-1	-	11	ASSPGGGLPQY
TRBJ1-1	-	TRBV6-6	-	12	ASSYSGGNTEAF
TRBJ1-5	-	TRBV2	-	11	ASSAEGVGWGY
TRBJ2-1	-	TRBV4-1	-	13	ASSQGQVAGNEQF
TRBJ1-5	-	TRBV15	-	14	ATSRGFSRSNQPQH
TRBJ1-5	-	TRBV5-1	-	11	ASSLVPEQPQH
TRBJ2-7	-	TRBV9	-	12	ASSVGTASYEQY
TRBJ2-1	TRBD2	TRBV28	-	17	ASKTHRGLAGGRGNEQF
TRBJ1-4	-	TRBV5-1	-	12	ASSLTGPDEKLF
TRBJ2-3	-	TRBV5-4	-	12	ASSLFRGTDTQY
TRBJ2-3	TRBD2	TRBV7-8	-	12	ASSGGGSRDTQY
TRBJ2-2	TRBD1	TRBV5-4	-	13	ASSSGQENTGELF
TRBJ2-7	TRBD2	TRBV15	-	13	ATSRGGTFSYEQY
TRBJ2-3	TRBD1	TRBV9	-	15	ASSQRQGRVSTDTQY
TRBJ2-2	-	TRBV7-8	-	11	ASSLRGNGELF
TRBJ2-2	-	TRBV10-1	-	15	ASSHVCKVRDTGELF
TRBJ2-2	-	TRBV2	-	14	ASTPTSRANTGELF
TRBJ1-2	TRBD1	TRBV6-5	-	14	ASSYSRAGGNYGYT
TRBJ1-2	TRBD1	TRBV15	-	13	ATRVGQLSDYGYT